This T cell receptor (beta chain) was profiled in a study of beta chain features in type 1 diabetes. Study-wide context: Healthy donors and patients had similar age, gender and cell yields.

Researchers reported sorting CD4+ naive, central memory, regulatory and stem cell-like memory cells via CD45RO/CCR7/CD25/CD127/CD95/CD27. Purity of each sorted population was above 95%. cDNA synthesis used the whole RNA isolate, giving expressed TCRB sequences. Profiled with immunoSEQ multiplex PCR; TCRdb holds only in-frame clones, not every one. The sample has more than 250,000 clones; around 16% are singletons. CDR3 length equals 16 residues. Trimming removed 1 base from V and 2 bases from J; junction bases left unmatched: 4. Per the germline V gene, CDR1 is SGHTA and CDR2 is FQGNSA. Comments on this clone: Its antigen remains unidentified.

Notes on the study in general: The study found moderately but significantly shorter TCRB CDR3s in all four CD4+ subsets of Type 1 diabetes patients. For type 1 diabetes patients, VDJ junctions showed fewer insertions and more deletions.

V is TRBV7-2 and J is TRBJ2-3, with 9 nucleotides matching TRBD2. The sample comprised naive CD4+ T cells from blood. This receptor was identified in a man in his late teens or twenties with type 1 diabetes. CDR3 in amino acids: CASSLGERGATDTQYF. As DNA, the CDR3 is TGTGCCAGCAGCTTAGGAGAGCGGGGGGCCACAGATACGCAGTATTTT.